The 26 T cell receptor beta chains listed next were all sequenced from one sample in a study of cytomegalovirus exposure and HLA in healthy donors. The PCR made use of 60 Vbeta and 13 Jbeta primers. TCRdb keeps only in-frame clones here, not all; method: immunoSEQ multiplex PCR. Here the sample table reports over 100,000 clones. Input material: PBMCs. The receptors derive from a man aged 18 to 29 in good health and CMV-seronegative.

The rearrangement uses TRBV9 and TRBJ2-7, with 8 positions matching TRBD2. The CDR3 contains 16 residues. V was clipped by 2 bases and J by 0 bases; unmatched bases: 7. Germline-derived CDR1 and CDR2 are SGDLS and YYNGEE. The CDR3: CASSVGVGGDSYEQYF. In DNA form, the CDR3 reads TGTGCCAGCAGCGTGGGCGTCGGGGGGGACTCCTACGAGCAGTACTTC.

The genes are TRBV5-1 and TRBJ1-6; 10 bases fit TRBD1. Germline loops: CDR1 SGHRS, CDR2 YFSETQ. Losses at the gene ends were 3 bases for V and 8 bases for J; bases not matched to a gene: 2. The CDR3 contains 14 residues. CDR3 region: CASSSGTGDSPLHF. The DNA for the CDR3 is TGCGCCAGCAGCTCTGGGACAGGGGATTCACCCCTCCACTTT.

V gene TRBV30 combines with J gene TRBJ2-3; 8 nucleotides align to TRBD2. This CDR3 contains 15 residues. J lost 1 base, V lost 1 base, and 4 bases had no gene match. The germline V gene has CDR1 GTSNPN and CDR2 SVGIG (reference sequence). CDR3: CAWSGAGGGTDTQYF. The CDR3 coding sequence is TGTGCCTGGAGTGGGGCGGGGGGAGGCACAGATACGCAGTATTTT.

CDR3 DNA sequence: TGTGCCAGCTCACCGGCGGGCTACGAGCAGTACTTC. It codes for CASSPAGYEQYF. The chain combines TRBV18 with TRBJ2-7; D might be TRBD2 (5 bases). This CDR3 contains 12 residues. Deletions cut 3 bases from V and 3 bases from J, with 6 bases between. Germline V gene data show CDR1 as KGHSH and CDR2 as LQKENI. Complete variable domain (other parts from reference TRBV18 and TRBJ2-7): NAGVMQNPRHLVRRRGQEARLRCSPMKGHSHVYWYRQLPEEGLKFMVYLQKENIIDESGMPKERFSAEFPKEGPSILRIQQVVRGDSAAYFCASSPAGYEQYFGPGTRLTVT.

This chain connects TRBV6-4 to TRBJ2-3; 9 bases match TRBD2. Trimming removed 6 bases from V and 4 bases from J; junction bases left unmatched: 17. The CDR3 covers 18 residues. The germline CDR1 and CDR2 sequences are MRHNA and SNTAGT. Here the CDR3 DNA reads TGTGCCAGCAGCCCGATTGGCGGGAGGGCCCGTGGTGCAGATACGCAGTATTTT. It yields the protein CASSPIGGRARGADTQYF.

The gene calls are TRBV10-1 and TRBJ2-4; D ambiguous. The CDR3 consists of 19 residues. V was pared by 5 bases and J by 0 bases, with 23 bases between. The V gene's germline CDR1 is WNHNN and CDR2 SYGVQD (reference sequence). For the CDR3, the DNA is TGCGCCAGCAGTTCACCCCGACATGGCCGAATTCTAGCCAAAAACATTCAGTACTTC. It is translated as CASSSPRHGRILAKNIQYF.

This chain links TRBV9 with TRBJ2-5, with a weak D call TRBD1 (6 bases). The CDR3 runs 14 residues. V was trimmed by 3 bases and J by 5 bases, leaving 14 bases between them. Germline V gives CDR1 SGDLS, CDR2 YYNGEE. The CDR3 spells CASSEPGVRETQYF. For the CDR3, the DNA is TGTGCCAGCAGCGAGCCAGGGGTCCGGGAGACCCAGTACTTC.

The chain has TRBV5-1 and TRBJ2-5; D is unclear. Looked up from germline, CDR1 is SGHRS and CDR2 is YFSETQ. V was clipped by 0 bases and J by 7 bases, with 16 bases between them. CDR3 length: 15 amino acids. The CDR3 nucleotides are TGCGCCAGCAGCTTGGACACCTCGCCCATGGCGACCCAGTACTTC. Translation: CASSLDTSPMATQYF. The full variable domain, completed using reference TRBV5-1 and TRBJ2-5, is KAGVTQTPRYLIKTRGQQVTLSCSPISGHRSVSWYQQTPGQGLQFLFEYFSETQRNKGNFPGRFSGRQFSNSRSEMNVSTLELGDSALYLCASSLDTSPMATQYFGPGTRLLVL.

The chain employs TRBV7-9 and TRBJ2-2, with TRBD2 identical over 9 bases. The CDR3 totals 15 residues. Germline V gene data show CDR1 as SEHNR and CDR2 as FQNEAQ (reference sequence). J was trimmed by 5 bases and V by 8 bases; bases with no gene match: 9. The CDR3 DNA reads as TGTGCCAGCCTCGGCGGGGGGGCGTGGACCGGGGAGCTGTTTTTT. Its protein product is CASLGGGAWTGELFF.

Written as DNA, the CDR3 is TGTGCCAGCAGCTTAACAGCGGGGTACCAAGAGACCCAGTACTTC. Translation: CASSLTAGYQETQYF. The chain employs TRBV7-2 and TRBJ2-5, with TRBD2 matching 7 bases. V dropped 2 bases and J dropped 0; count of bases not matched to a gene: 3. The CDR3 is 15 residues long. Germline CDR1 is SGHTA and CDR2 is FQGNSA.

The chain combines TRBV6-6 with TRBJ1-2; D ambiguous. The CDR3 loop spans 10 amino acids. Trimming removed 3 bases at V and 7 bases at J, with 3 bases between. The germline CDR1 and CDR2 sequences are MNHNY and SVGAGI (reference sequence). The CDR3 coding sequence is TGTGCCAGCAGTTATAGTGGCTACACCTTC. Translated, it gives CASSYSGYTF.

The chain has TRBV7-8 and TRBJ2-7, with D maybe TRBD1 (6 bases). The CDR3 totals 13 residues. CDR1 is SGHVS and CDR2 is FQNEAQ in the germline V gene. V was cut by 5 bases and J by 1 base, with 9 bases left in between. The CDR3 loop reads CASSRTGSYEQYF. CDR3 nucleotide sequence: TGTGCCAGCAGCCGTACAGGGTCCTACGAGCAGTACTTC.

To note about this clone: This CDR3 is also generated by other DNA sequences in the sample. The rearrangement links TRBV18 to TRBJ1-1; TRBD1 matches at 9 bases. The CDR3 contains 12 residues. Germline CDR1 reads KGHSH; CDR2 reads LQKENI. V shed 3 bases, J shed 7 bases, and the junction held 0 bases outside the gene matches. This chain's CDR3 is CASSPDRGEAFF. CDR3 coding DNA: TGTGCCAGCTCACCGGACAGGGGTGAAGCTTTCTTT.

The chain links TRBV27 to TRBJ1-1, with D tentatively TRBD1 (6 bases). The length of the CDR3 is 13 residues. Between the trimmed V and J ends, which lost 4 bases and 6 bases, there was a span of 12 bases. Germline CDR1 is MNHEY and CDR2 is SMNVEV (reference sequence). The CDR3 spells CASSSGQKAEAFF. The CDR3, as DNA: TGTGCCAGCAGTTCCGGACAGAAGGCTGAAGCTTTCTTT.

V usage is TRBV6-5 and J usage is TRBJ1-4; a possible D gene is TRBD1 (5 bases). V was pared by 2 bases and J by 2 bases, with 9 bases between. Germline V CDR1 and CDR2: MNHEY, SVGAGI. The CDR3 totals 15 residues. The DNA of the CDR3 is TGTGCCAGCAGTTACATGGGGGGGACTAATGAAAAACTGTTTTTT. It specifies CASSYMGGTNEKLFF.

The chain is built from TRBV7-2 and TRBJ1-5, with D possibly being TRBD1 (5 bases). Between the trimmed V and J ends, which lost 3 bases and 5 bases, there was a span of 8 bases. The CDR3 is 13 amino acids. Per germline, CDR1 SGHTA and CDR2 FQGNSA. CDR3 sequence: CASSLRGDQPQHF. For the CDR3, the DNA is TGTGCCAGCAGCTTGCGGGGCGATCAGCCCCAGCATTTT.

V usage is TRBV10-3 and J usage is TRBJ2-1; 9 bases align to TRBD1. After removal of 7 bases from V and 6 bases from J, the junction contained 4 bases not matched to a gene. Germline CDR1 and CDR2: ENHRY and SYGVKD. The CDR3 consists of 13 residues. The CDR3 DNA reads as TGTGCCATCACCTGGGACAGGGCCAATGAGCAGTTCTTC. Its protein product is CAITWDRANEQFF.

The chain links TRBV7-9 to TRBJ2-7; the match to TRBD1 covers 7 bases. V lost 1 base to trimming and J lost 0 bases; unmatched junction nucleotides: 3. Per the germline V gene, CDR1 is SEHNR and CDR2 is FQNEAQ (reference sequence). The CDR3 loop spans 15 amino acids. DNA for the CDR3: TGTGCCAGCAGCTTAGGGGACAGTAGCTCCTACGAGCAGTACTTC. It is translated as CASSLGDSSSYEQYF. The full variable domain, with the rest looked up from reference TRBV7-9 and TRBJ2-7, is DTGVSQNPRHKITKRGQNVTFRCDPISEHNRLYWYRQTLGQGPEFLTYFQNEAQLEKSRLLSDRFSAERPKGSFSTLEIQRTEQGDSAMYLCASSLGDSSSYEQYFGPGTRLTVT.

The rearrangement links TRBV5-6 to TRBJ2-7; the match to TRBD2 covers 7 bases. Per the germline V gene, CDR1 is SGHDT and CDR2 is YYEEEE. Trimming took 3 bases from V and 3 from J; bases not matched to a gene: 18. CDR3 size: 18 residues. This chain's CDR3 is CASSSPGLRKIASYEQYF. Here the CDR3 DNA reads TGTGCCAGCAGCTCACCGGGACTACGGAAAATCGCAAGCTACGAGCAGTACTTC.

This sequence joins TRBV19 and TRBJ2-1; the match to TRBD2 covers 11 bases. J lost 6 bases, V lost 4 bases, and 5 bases had no gene match. CDR3 size: 15 residues. Germline assignment: CDR1 LNHDA and CDR2 SQIVND (reference sequence). CDR3 in amino acids: CASSTYSGGANEQFF. In DNA, the CDR3 is TGTGCCAGTAGTACCTATAGCGGGGGGGCCAATGAGCAGTTCTTC.

This chain connects TRBV4-1 to TRBJ2-7; D not certain. The germline CDR1 and CDR2 sequences are MGHRA and YSYEKL. The CDR3 is 13 residues long. Deletions cut 4 bases from V and 0 bases from J, with 7 bases between. CDR3 in DNA: TGCGCCAGCAGCCTGCAGTACTCCTACGAGCAGTACTTC. This gives the protein CASSLQYSYEQYF.

V and J are TRBV13 and TRBJ2-7; 7 positions agree with TRBD1. From germline, CDR1 is PRHDT and CDR2 FYEKMQ (reference sequence). The CDR3 is 18 residues long. With 5 bases clipped from V and 5 bases from J, the junction kept 21 bases outside the gene matches. CDR3 region: CASSPRFSRRTGEDEQYF. CDR3 nucleotide sequence: TGTGCCAGCAGCCCGCGTTTTAGTCGAAGGACAGGAGAAGACGAGCAGTACTTC.

This chain uses TRBV6-6 with TRBJ2-7; 7 bases are a match to TRBD1. In germline, CDR1 is MNHNY, CDR2 SVGAGI (reference sequence). The junction had 11 bases not matched to a gene; V was cut back by 6 bases and J by 3 bases. This CDR3 is 15 amino acids long. The DNA for the CDR3 is TGTGCCAGCAGCCACAACAGGGGTGGGAACTACGAGCAGTACTTC. This codes for CASSHNRGGNYEQYF.

This chain joins TRBV11-3 and TRBJ1-1; 7 bases line up with TRBD1. The CDR3 consists of 15 residues. CDR1 and CDR2 from the germline V gene are SGHNT and YENEEA. V shed 4 bases, J shed 3 bases, and the junction held 8 bases outside the gene matches. The DNA for the CDR3 is TGTGCCAGCAGCTGGAGAACAGGGGAGGACACTGAAGCTTTCTTT. This sequence encodes CASSWRTGEDTEAFF.

For the CDR3, the DNA is TGTGCCAGCAGCTTTACGGAGATCCAGCCCTACGAGCAGTACTTC. This codes for CASSFTEIQPYEQYF. The chain joins TRBV13 to TRBJ2-7; D ambiguous. Between the trimmed V and J ends, which lost 3 bases and 2 bases, there was a span of 14 bases. The CDR3 is 15 residues long. In germline, CDR1 is PRHDT, CDR2 FYEKMQ (reference sequence).

The chain couples TRBV6-5 to TRBJ1-2, with D tentatively TRBD1 (6 bases). The V and J ends lost 5 bases and 4 bases respectively, with 17 bases between them. The CDR3 consists of 15 residues. Germline CDR1 and CDR2: MNHEY and SVGAGI. The CDR3 loop is CASSARGPGIYGYTF. CDR3 nucleotides: TGTGCCAGCAGTGCCAGGGGCCCAGGTATCTATGGCTACACCTTC.